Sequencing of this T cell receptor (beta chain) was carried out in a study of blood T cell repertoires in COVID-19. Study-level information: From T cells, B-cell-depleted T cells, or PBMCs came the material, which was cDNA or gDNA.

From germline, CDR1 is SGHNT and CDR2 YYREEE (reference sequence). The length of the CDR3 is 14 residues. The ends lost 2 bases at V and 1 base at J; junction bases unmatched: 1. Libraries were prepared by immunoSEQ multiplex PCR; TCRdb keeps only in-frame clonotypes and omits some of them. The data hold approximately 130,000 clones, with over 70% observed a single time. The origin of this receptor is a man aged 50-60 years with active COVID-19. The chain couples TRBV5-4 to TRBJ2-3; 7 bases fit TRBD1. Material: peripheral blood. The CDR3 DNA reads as TGTGCCAGCAGCTTCGACAGGGGCACAGATACGCAGTATTTT. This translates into CASSFDRGTDTQYF.